The entry that follows covers one T cell receptor (beta chain) sequence. Antigen unknown. Production of TCR beta cDNA used around 500 ng total RNA together with a constant-region primer. Three nested multiplex PCR rounds of slightly modified ARM-PCR generated TCR beta libraries. A C-beta reverse primer was combined with TRBV1-TRBV30 forward primers in the first two PCR rounds, and each round had around 11 cycles. TCRdb redid the calling of the multiplex PCR reads with MiXCR, one entry per CDR3 protein. The top ten hold about a fifth of the sample, which has 99,000 or so distinct CDR3 sequences, around 80% seen once. This sample was taken from a study of tumor-infiltrating lymphocytes in primary liver carcinoma. Extraction of RNA together with DNA used about 18-30 mg of unsorted bulk tissue. Study findings and constraints: Researchers found tumor-adjacent and tumor-blood pairs overlapped less than tumor region pairs. Blood fell significantly below tumors in its top-250-clone fraction (p = 0.039).

Trimming took off 6 bases at V and 16 bases at J, with 27 bases between the two ends. CDR3 size: 15 residues. Germline assignment: CDR1 MNHEY and CDR2 SVGAGI. Sequenced material: liver tumor tissue from sampling region 3. Subset in this sample: tumor region T3, left-lateral pole. This sequence originates from a man between 40 and 49 years old with primary liver carcinoma and hepatitis B virus infection. This chain joins TRBV6-5 and TRBJ2-2, with D possibly TRBD2 on 6 matching bases. The CDR3 region is CASSVSGVSGGEQFF. The CDR3 DNA is TGTGCCAGCAGCGTATCGGGAGTCTCTGGCGGGGAACAGTTTTTT.